These 11 T cell receptor beta chains were sequenced from one sample in a study of vaccination effects on CD4 cells after COVID-19. Here immunoSEQ multiplex PCR was the method, and the copy in TCRdb shows in-frame clones only, minus some. Of more than 40,000 clones in the sample, under 75% were seen once. Before sequencing took place, the ViraFEST assay used viral peptide pools to expand antigen-specific CD4+ T cells. Investigators separated out CD4+ T cells once around 11 days of culture had passed. Nucleocapsid antibodies were negative in the vaccine recipients, who had never had SARS-CoV-2 infection. The antigens these receptors bind are not known. Sample: CD4+ T cells from PBMCs cultured with HCoV-OC43 spike peptides, taken before COVID-19 vaccination. Subset indicated: HCoV-OC43 spike overlapping peptide pool stimulation. The receptors originated from a human donor who received a COVID-19 vaccine.

The chain links TRBV7-9 to TRBJ1-4, with 12 bases aligning to TRBD1. The CDR3 loop spans 18 amino acids. Germline V gene sequence: CDR1 SEHNR, CDR2 FQNEAQ (reference sequence). The J segment lost 8 bases and the V segment lost 5 bases, leaving 15 bases of the junction unmatched. The CDR3 region has the DNA TGTGCCAGCAGCGGCCGGGACAGGGGGCGCACATTGGGAGAAAAACTGTTTTTT. It is translated as CASSGRDRGRTLGEKLFF.

The chain employs TRBV10-3 and TRBJ2-7, with TRBD2 matching over 8 bases. The V segment lost 5 bases and the J segment 4 bases; nucleotides outside the gene matches: 4. The CDR3 has 13 amino acids. Germline V gene sequence: CDR1 ENHRY, CDR2 SYGVKD. The CDR3 reads CAISFQREYEQYF. The CDR3 DNA is TGTGCCATCAGTTTCCAGCGGGAGTACGAGCAGTACTTC.

This clone was seen a single time. The CDR3 region has the DNA TGTGCCAGCAGTCCACGCACAGATACGCAGTATTTT. The encoded protein is CASSPRTDTQYF. V usage is TRBV12-3 or TRBV12-4 and J usage is TRBJ2-3, with D hard to call. Trimming left V 5 bases short and J 1 base short, with 4 bases between. The CDR3 has 12 residues.

The chain uses TRBV5-1 and TRBJ2-5; 8 bases align to TRBD2. The CDR3 contains 16 residues. Germline CDR1 reads SGHRS; CDR2 reads YFSETQ. V was clipped by 4 bases and J by 0 bases; unmatched bases: 8. CDR3 region: CASSPNSGAYQETQYF. CDR3 DNA: TGCGCCAGCAGCCCTAATAGCGGGGCGTACCAAGAGACCCAGTACTTC.

This chain uses TRBV10-3 with TRBJ1-6; no clear D gene. The CDR3 runs 13 residues. Trimming left V 8 bases short and J 9 bases short, with 14 bases between. Germline loops: CDR1 ENHRY, CDR2 SYGVKD. The CDR3 DNA sequence: TGTGCCATCGGATCGGAGTATGCTTCACCCCTCCACTTT. It translates to CAIGSEYASPLHF.

This chain connects TRBV3-1 (or the pseudogene TRBV3-2) to TRBJ1-2, with unresolved D. V was trimmed by 4 bases and J by 6 bases, leaving 12 bases between them. The CDR3 has 13 amino acids. Germline values: CDR1 LGHDT, CDR2 YNNKEL (reference sequence). This chain's CDR3 is CASSPGLTHGYTF. CDR3 DNA: TGTGCCAGCAGCCCCGGGCTCACCCATGGCTACACCTTC.

J is TRBJ2-2 and V is TRBV10-3, with 8 bases fitting TRBD1. The V and J ends lost 3 bases and 5 bases, in that order; junction bases with no gene match: 11. Germline V gene data show CDR1 as ENHRY and CDR2 as SYGVKD. This CDR3 has 17 residues. The CDR3 here is CAISETGQGLTTGELFF. The CDR3 region has the DNA TGTGCCATCAGTGAAACAGGACAGGGCCTAACAACCGGGGAGCTGTTTTTT.

V usage is TRBV3-1 (or the pseudogene TRBV3-2) and J usage is TRBJ2-7, with 8 bases matching TRBD2. The CDR3 spans 16 residues. V shed 3 bases and J 2 bases; nucleotides not matched to a gene: 9. Germline V lookup: CDR1 LGHDT, CDR2 YNNKEL (reference sequence). The CDR3 region has the DNA TGTGCCAGCAGCCACGGGCAGGGACTAGTCCCCTACGAGCAGTACTTC. Translated, it gives CASSHGQGLVPYEQYF.

The chain joins TRBV3-1 (or the pseudogene TRBV3-2) to TRBJ2-1; 10 nucleotides line up with TRBD2. CDR1 and CDR2 (germline): LGHDT, YNNKEL (reference sequence). The CDR3 has 15 residues. The junction had 8 bases not matched to a gene; V was cut back by 5 bases and J by 7 bases. CDR3 bases: TGTGCCAGCAGCACAAGTAGCGGGGGGCCGAATGAGCAGTTCTTC. Translation gives CASSTSSGGPNEQFF.

The chain recombines TRBV19 with TRBJ2-1, with 7 positions matching TRBD2. The CDR3 sequence is 15 residues long. V trimming: 3 bases; J trimming: 0 bases; junction bases outside the gene matches: 2. In germline, CDR1 is LNHDA, CDR2 SQIVND (reference sequence). CDR3 protein: CASSIAGASYNEQFF. The CDR3 DNA sequence: TGTGCCAGTAGTATTGCGGGAGCCTCCTACAATGAGCAGTTCTTC.

Turning to this clone: At one boundary the junction diverges from the germline segment, which might be a read error. The rearrangement uses TRBV2 and TRBJ2-7, with D tentatively TRBD1 (5 bases). Germline V gene data show CDR1 as SNHLY and CDR2 as FYNNEI. The CDR3 extends over 11 amino acids. CDR3 residues: CASSGGRVRNF. CDR3 nucleotide sequence: TGTGCCAGCAGTGGGGGCAGGGTCAGGAACTTC.